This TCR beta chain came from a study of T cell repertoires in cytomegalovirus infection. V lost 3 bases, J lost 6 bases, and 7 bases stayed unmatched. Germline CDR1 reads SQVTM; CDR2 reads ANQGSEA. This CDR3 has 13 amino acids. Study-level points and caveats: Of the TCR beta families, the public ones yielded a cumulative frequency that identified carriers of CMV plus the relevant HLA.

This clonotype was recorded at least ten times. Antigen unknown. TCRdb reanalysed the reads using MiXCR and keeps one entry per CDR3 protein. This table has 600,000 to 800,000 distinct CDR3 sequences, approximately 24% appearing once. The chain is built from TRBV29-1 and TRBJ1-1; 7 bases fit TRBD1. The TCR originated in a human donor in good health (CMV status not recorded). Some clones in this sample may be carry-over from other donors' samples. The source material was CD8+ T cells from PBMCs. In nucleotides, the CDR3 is TGCAGCGTTGAGACAGGGTCACTTTCTGAAGCTTTCTTT. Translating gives CSVETGSLSEAFF. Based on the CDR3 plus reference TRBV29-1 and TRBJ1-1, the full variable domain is SAVISQKPSRDICQRGTSLTIQCQVDSQVTMMFWYRQQPGQSLTLIATANQGSEATYESGFVIDKFPISRPNLTFSTLTVSNMSPEDSSIYLCSVETGSLSEAFFGQGTRLTVV.